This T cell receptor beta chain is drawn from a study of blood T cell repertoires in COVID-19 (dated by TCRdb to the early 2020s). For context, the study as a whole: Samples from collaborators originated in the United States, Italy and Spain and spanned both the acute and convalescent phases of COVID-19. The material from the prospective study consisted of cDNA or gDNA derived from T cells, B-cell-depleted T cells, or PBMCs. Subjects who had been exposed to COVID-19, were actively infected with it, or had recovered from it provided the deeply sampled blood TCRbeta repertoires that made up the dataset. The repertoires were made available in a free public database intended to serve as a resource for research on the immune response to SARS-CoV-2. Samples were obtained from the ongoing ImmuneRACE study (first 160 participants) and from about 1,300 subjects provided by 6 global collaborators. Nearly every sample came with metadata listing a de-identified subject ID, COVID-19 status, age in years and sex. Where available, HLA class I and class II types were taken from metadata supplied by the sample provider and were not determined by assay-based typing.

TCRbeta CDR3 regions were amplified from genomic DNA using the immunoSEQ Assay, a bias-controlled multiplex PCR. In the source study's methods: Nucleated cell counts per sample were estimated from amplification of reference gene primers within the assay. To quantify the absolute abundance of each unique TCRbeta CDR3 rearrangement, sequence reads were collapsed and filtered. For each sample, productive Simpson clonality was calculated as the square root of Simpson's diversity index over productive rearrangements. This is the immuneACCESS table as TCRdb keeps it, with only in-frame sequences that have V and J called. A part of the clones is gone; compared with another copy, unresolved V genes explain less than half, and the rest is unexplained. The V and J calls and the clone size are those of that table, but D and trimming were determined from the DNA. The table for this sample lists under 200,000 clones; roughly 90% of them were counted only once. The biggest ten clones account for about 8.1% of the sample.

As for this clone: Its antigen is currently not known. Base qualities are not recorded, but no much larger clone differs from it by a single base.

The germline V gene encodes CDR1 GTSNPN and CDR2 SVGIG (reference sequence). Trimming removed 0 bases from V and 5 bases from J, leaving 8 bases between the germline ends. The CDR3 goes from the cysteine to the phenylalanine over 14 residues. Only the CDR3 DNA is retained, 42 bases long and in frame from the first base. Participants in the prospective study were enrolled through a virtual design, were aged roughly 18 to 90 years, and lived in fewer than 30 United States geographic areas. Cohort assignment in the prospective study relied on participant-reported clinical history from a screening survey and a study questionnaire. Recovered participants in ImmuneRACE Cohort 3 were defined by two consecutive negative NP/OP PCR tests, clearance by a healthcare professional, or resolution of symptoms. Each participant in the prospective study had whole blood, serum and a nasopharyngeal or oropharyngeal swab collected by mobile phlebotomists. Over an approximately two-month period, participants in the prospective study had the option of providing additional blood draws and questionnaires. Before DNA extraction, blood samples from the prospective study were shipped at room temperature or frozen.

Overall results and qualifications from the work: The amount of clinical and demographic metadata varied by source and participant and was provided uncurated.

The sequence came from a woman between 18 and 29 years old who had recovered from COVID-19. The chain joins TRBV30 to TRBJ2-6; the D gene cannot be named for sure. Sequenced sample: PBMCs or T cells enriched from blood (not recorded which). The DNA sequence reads TGTGCCTGGAGTGTAGTCGGTCGGGCCAACGTCCTGACTTTC. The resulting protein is CAWSVVGRANVLTF.